These 5 T cell receptor beta chains were sequenced from one sample in a study of human T cells and chemical hapten exposure. TCRdb reprocessed the RACE reads with MiXCR, giving one entry per CDR3 protein. This table has tens of thousands of distinct CDR3 sequences, 9.5% to 10% appearing once. Regarding time point: pre-sensitization, week 0. Treatment described: therapeutic diphenylcyclopropenone sensitization with weekly scalp DPC. Total RNA was extracted from unfractionated whole blood. Sequenced material: whole blood, taken in connection with sensitization to the hapten diphenylcyclopropenone (DPC). The source of these receptors is a woman in her twenties or thirties with alopecia areata. Some clones in this sample may be carry-over from other donors' samples.

This sequence joins TRBV4-3 and TRBJ1-2; D remains ambiguous. V was cut by 0 bases and J by 3 bases, with 11 bases left in between. The CDR3 is 15 residues long. CDR1 is LGHNA and CDR2 is YSLEER in the germline V gene. The DNA for the CDR3 is TGCGCCAGCAGCCAAGAAGGCAGATCCCACTATGGCTACACCTTC. It translates to CASSQEGRSHYGYTF.

J is TRBJ2-3 and V is TRBV7-9, with a possible D match to TRBD1 (5 bases). The germline CDR1 and CDR2 sequences are SEHNR and FQNEAQ (reference sequence). V dropped 7 bases and J dropped 0 bases, with 11 bases sitting between them. This CDR3 has 14 residues. The CDR3 is CASTKTGSTDTQYF. The CDR3 DNA follows: TGTGCCAGCACCAAAACAGGAAGCACAGATACGCAGTATTTT.

This clonotype has only a few counts. The genes are TRBV7-9 and TRBJ1-2; 8 positions agree with TRBD1. Germline lookup yields CDR1 SEHNR and CDR2 FQNEAQ (reference sequence). The CDR3 contains 13 residues. After removal of 5 bases from V and 4 bases from J, the junction contained 3 bases not matched to a gene. CDR3: CASSAGQVYGYTF. In nucleotides, the CDR3 is TGTGCCAGCAGCGCGGGACAGGTCTATGGCTACACCTTC.

This rearrangement joins TRBV6-5 to TRBJ2-7; D not resolved. Trimming took off 0 bases at V and 0 bases at J, with 9 bases between the two ends. The CDR3 has 15 amino acids. Germline CDR1 MNHEY, CDR2 SVGAGI. CDR3 sequence reads: CASSYSTSPSYEQYF. For the CDR3, the DNA is TGTGCCAGCAGTTACTCGACATCCCCCTCCTACGAGCAGTACTTC.

This clonotype was observed at least ten times. This sequence joins TRBV7-2 and TRBJ1-2; possibly TRBD1 for D (5 bases). This CDR3 has 14 residues. Between the trimmed V and J ends, which lost 2 bases and 4 bases, there was a span of 11 bases. Per the germline V gene, CDR1 is SGHTA and CDR2 is FQGNSA. In DNA, the CDR3 is TGTGCCAGCAGCTTATTACCCGACAGCTATGGCTACACCTTC. Amino acid sequence: CASSLLPDSYGYTF.